This paragraph reports one T cell receptor beta chain. The repertoire was sequenced with immunoSEQ multiplex PCR; TCRdb's copy has only in-frame clones and lacks some. The data contain approximately 68,000 clones, roughly nine tenths of them seen just once; the ten biggest clones take up roughly 0.7%. This entry belongs to a study of T cell changes during pregnancy in multiple sclerosis. Germline V gives CDR1 SGDLS, CDR2 YYNGEE. The V gene end was trimmed by 4 bases and the J gene end by 5 bases; junction bases not matched to a gene: 12. CDR3 length: 17 residues. The rearrangement joins TRBV9 to TRBJ2-1; 10 bases agree with TRBD1. The sequenced sample was peripheral blood, obtained in the third trimester of pregnancy. The source is a female donor in good health, enrolled as a control in a pregnancy study. The CDR3 is CASSSSGRQGANNEQFF. DNA of the CDR3: TGTGCCAGCAGCTCGTCGGGCCGACAGGGGGCAAACAATGAGCAGTTCTTC.